This is a list of T cell receptor beta chains from one sample in a study of blood T cell repertoires in COVID-19. The assay was immunoSEQ multiplex PCR, and TCRdb's table has in-frame clones only and misses some. The sample has approximately 360,000 clones; around 92% are singletons. The specimen sequenced was peripheral blood. These receptors all stem from a man aged 35 to 55 with acute or convalescent COVID-19. The CDR3 runs from the conserved cysteine through the conserved F or W. Fields, in order: CDR3 protein, CDR3 DNA, clone size, J gene, D gene, V gene. The D gene is left open where the match is weak. Not every row has a clone size; where given, it reads once, few, many or a size class.

CSASRLWGQGLERSPLHF | TGCAGTGCTAGTCGGTTGTGGGGACAGGGGTTGGAACGTTCACCCCTCCACTTT | . | TRBJ1-6 | TRBD1 | TRBV20-1
CASSPDRNSPLHF | TGTGCCAGCAGCCCGGACAGGAATTCACCCCTCCACTTT | . | TRBJ1-6 | TRBD1 | TRBV2
CASSSVITDTQYF | TGTGCCAGCAGTTCCGTTATCACAGATACGCAGTATTTT | . | TRBJ2-3 | . | TRBV6-5
CASSFSRGGLRGYTF | TGTGCCAGCAGTTTCTCCCGCGGAGGCCTGAGGGGCTACACCTTC | . | TRBJ1-2 | . | TRBV28
CASSILREGAGTGELFF | TGTGCCAGCAGCATCCTTCGGGAGGGGGCAGGCACCGGGGAGCTGTTTTTT | . | TRBJ2-2 | . | TRBV21-1
CASSYSEGQPQHF | TGTGCCAGCAGTTACTCAGAGGGTCAGCCCCAGCATTTT | few | TRBJ1-5 | . | TRBV6-5
CASSLRPTGVGYEQYF | TGTGCCAGCAGCCTCAGACCGACAGGGGTGGGGTACGAGCAGTACTTC | . | TRBJ2-7 | TRBD1 | TRBV27
CASSRYTDSGNTIYF | TGTGCCAGCAGCCGGTACACAGACTCTGGAAACACCATATATTTT | once | TRBJ1-3 | . | TRBV6-5
CASSQARRNTGELFF | TGCGCCAGCAGCCAGGCGCGGAGGAACACCGGGGAGCTGTTTTTT | . | TRBJ2-2 | . | TRBV4-1
CASRGTGDSPLHF | TGTGCCAGCAGAGGGACAGGTGATTCACCCCTCCACTTT | . | TRBJ1-6 | TRBD1 | TRBV9
CASSPGQGDYGYTF | TGTGCCAGCAGCCCCGGACAGGGAGACTATGGCTACACCTTC | . | TRBJ1-2 | TRBD1 | TRBV9
CASSDGGLAGFWSPSTDTQYF | TGTGCCAGCAGCGACGGCGGACTAGCGGGATTTTGGAGTCCTAGCACAGATACGCAGTATTTT | once | TRBJ2-3 | TRBD2 | TRBV9
CASSWRGGQPQHF | TGTGCCAGCAGCTGGAGGGGGGGTCAGCCCCAGCATTTT | . | TRBJ1-5 | . | TRBV7-2
CASTLDGRGWTEAFF | TGCGCCAGCACCTTGGATGGCAGGGGCTGGACTGAAGCTTTCTTT | . | TRBJ1-1 | . | TRBV5-1
CASRKGQRATNEKLFF | TGTGCCAGTCGCAAGGGACAGAGAGCAACTAATGAAAAACTGTTTTTT | . | TRBJ1-4 | TRBD1 | TRBV19
CASSLQGLNEKLFF | TGTGCCAGCAGTTTACAGGGGCTTAATGAAAAACTGTTTTTT | . | TRBJ1-4 | . | TRBV28
CASSKGQANTGELFF | TGTGCCAGTAGTAAGGGACAGGCGAACACCGGGGAGCTGTTTTTT | . | TRBJ2-2 | TRBD1 | TRBV19
CASSLVTRGETQYF | TGTGCCAGCAGCTTAGTGACACGGGGGGAGACCCAGTACTTC | . | TRBJ2-5 | . | TRBV7-2
CASTDSGESPTGEQFF | TGTGCCAGTACCGACTCGGGGGAGTCTCCCACTGGTGAGCAGTTCTTC | once | TRBJ2-1 | . | TRBV19
CASTTTSGGARHEQFF | TGTGCCAGTACCACAACTAGCGGGGGGGCTAGACATGAGCAGTTCTTC | . | TRBJ2-1 | TRBD2 | TRBV19
CASSLSGTYEQYF | TGTGCCAGCAGTTTATCGGGAACCTACGAGCAGTACTTC | . | TRBJ2-7 | . | TRBV28
CAIRERDSTDTQYF | TGTGCCATCAGAGAGCGGGACTCCACAGATACGCAGTATTTT | . | TRBJ2-3 | TRBD2 | TRBV10-3
CASSLSRTGELFF | TGTGCCAGCAGTTTATCGAGGACCGGGGAGCTGTTTTTT | . | TRBJ2-2 | . | TRBV27
CASSVEGARSGANVLTF | TGTGCCAGCAGTGTAGAGGGGGCCCGCTCTGGGGCCAACGTCCTGACTTTC | . | TRBJ2-6 | TRBD1 | TRBV2
CASSDGQGGGEKLFF | TGTGCCAGCAGCGACGGACAGGGCGGAGGTGAAAAACTGTTTTTT | . | TRBJ1-4 | TRBD1 | TRBV9
CASSLLTGASYEQYF | TGTGCCAGCAGTTTATTGACAGGGGCCTCCTACGAGCAGTACTTC | . | TRBJ2-7 | TRBD1 | TRBV28